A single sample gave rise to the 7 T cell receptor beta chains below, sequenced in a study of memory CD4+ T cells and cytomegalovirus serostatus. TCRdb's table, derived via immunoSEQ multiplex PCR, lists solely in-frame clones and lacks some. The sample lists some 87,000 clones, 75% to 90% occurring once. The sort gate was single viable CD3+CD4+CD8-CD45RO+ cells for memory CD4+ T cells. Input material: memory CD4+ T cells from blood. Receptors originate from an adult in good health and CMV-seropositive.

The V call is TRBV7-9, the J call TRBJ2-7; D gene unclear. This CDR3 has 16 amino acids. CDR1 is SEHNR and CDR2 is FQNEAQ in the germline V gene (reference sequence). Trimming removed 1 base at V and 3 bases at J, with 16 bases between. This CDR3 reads CASSLGVGGVYYEQYF. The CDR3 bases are TGTGCCAGCAGCTTAGGGGTAGGTGGTGTCTACTACGAGCAGTACTTC.

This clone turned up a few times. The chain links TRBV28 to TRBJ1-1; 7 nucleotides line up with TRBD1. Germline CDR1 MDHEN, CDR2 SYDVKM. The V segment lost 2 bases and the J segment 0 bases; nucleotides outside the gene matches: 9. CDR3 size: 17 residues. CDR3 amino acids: CASSLPLSGTVNTEAFF. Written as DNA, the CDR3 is TGTGCCAGCAGTTTACCCCTCTCCGGGACAGTGAACACTGAAGCTTTCTTT.

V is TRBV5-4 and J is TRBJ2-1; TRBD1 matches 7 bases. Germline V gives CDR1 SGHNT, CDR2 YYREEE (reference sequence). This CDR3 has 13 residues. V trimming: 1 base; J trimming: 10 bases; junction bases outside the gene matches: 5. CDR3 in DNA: TGTGCCAGCAGCTTGTCCACAGGGGAAGAGCAGTTCTTC. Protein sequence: CASSLSTGEEQFF.

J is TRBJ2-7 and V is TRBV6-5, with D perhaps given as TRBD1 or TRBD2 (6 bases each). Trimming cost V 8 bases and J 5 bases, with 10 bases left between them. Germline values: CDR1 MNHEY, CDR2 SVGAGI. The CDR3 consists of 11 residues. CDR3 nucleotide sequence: TGTGCCAGCCGAAGGGGGGACGAGCAGTACTTC. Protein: CASRRGDEQYF.

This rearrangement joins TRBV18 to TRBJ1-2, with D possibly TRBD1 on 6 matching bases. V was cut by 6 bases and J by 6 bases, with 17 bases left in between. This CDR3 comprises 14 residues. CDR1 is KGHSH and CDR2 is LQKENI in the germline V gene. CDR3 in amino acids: CASSLQGWSDGYTF. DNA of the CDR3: TGTGCCAGCTCCCTGCAGGGGTGGAGCGATGGCTACACCTTC.

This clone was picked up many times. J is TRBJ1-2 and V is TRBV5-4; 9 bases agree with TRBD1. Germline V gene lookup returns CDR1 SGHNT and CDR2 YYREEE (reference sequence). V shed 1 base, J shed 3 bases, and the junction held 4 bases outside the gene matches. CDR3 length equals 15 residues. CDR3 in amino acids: CASSLTGGLYYGYTF. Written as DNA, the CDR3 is TGTGCCAGCAGCTTGACAGGGGGCTTGTACTATGGCTACACCTTC.

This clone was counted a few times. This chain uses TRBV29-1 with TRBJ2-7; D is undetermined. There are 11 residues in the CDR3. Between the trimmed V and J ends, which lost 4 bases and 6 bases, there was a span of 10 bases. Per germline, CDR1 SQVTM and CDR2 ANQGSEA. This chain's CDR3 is CSVAVWVEQYF. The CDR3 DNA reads TGCAGCGTTGCAGTGTGGGTCGAGCAGTACTTC.